The entry below describes one T cell receptor beta chain. Repertoires were generated with immunoSEQ multiplex PCR, while TCRdb's copy carries only in-frame clones and drops some. Found here are around 140,000 clones, 89% of them singletons; the top ten hold 6.3%. This sample was included in a study of T cell responses to AZD1222 COVID-19 vaccine. The CDR3 sequence is 15 residues long. The germline V gene has CDR1 SGHRS and CDR2 YFSETQ. Trimming removed 1 base at V and 2 bases at J, with 11 bases between. Sequenced here: peripheral blood, sampled on day 0 of AZD1222 vaccination. The source of this sequence is an adult in good health. The chain uses TRBV5-1 and TRBJ2-3; tentative D call: TRBD1 (6 bases). The CDR3 spells CASSLWQGFTDTQYF. In DNA, the CDR3 is TGCGCCAGCAGCTTGTGGCAGGGGTTCACAGATACGCAGTATTTT.